The 30 T cell receptor beta chains reported below all come from one sample, sequenced in a study of human T cells and chemical hapten exposure (dated by TCRdb to the early 2020s). Reading the label with the study, this specimen's time point is: healthy volunteer bleed at 6 weeks. Total RNA was isolated from unfractionated whole blood collected in Tempus Blood RNA tubes. Receptor amplification or capture employed RACE. Sequenced on a NextSeq 500. The public reads were reprocessed in TCRdb via fastp at Q25 and MiXCR, keeping in-frame beta chains. One record per CDR3 amino acid sequence lists the most common genes and DNA. In all, the sample holds about 77,000 distinct CDR3 sequences, and about 8.6% of those were seen once. The ten most abundant clones make up less than 2% of the sample. The sample taken for sequencing was whole blood. The receptors shown here come from a female donor in good health. Some clones in this sample may be carry-over from other donors' samples.

This sequence joins TRBV29-1 and TRBJ1-1, with TRBD1 matching over 8 bases. Per germline, CDR1 SQVTM and CDR2 ANQGSEA. This CDR3 region has 12 residues. Trimming cost V 1 base and J 10 bases; bases outside gene matches: 5. Here the CDR3 reads CSVEGGTGGAFF. DNA of the CDR3: TGCAGCGTTGAAGGAGGGACAGGTGGAGCTTTCTTT.

Points on this clonotype: This may stem from a read error, because a much larger clone lies one nucleotide away. V is TRBV7-9 and J is TRBJ2-4; D not certain. The CDR3 has 15 residues. Germline loops: CDR1 SEHNR, CDR2 FQNEAQ (reference sequence). The CDR3: CASSLGQIAKNIQCF. CDR3 nucleotides: TGTGCCAGCAGCTTGGGCCAGATAGCCAAAAACATTCAGTGCTTC.

This clonotype was seen many times. This chain joins TRBV28 and TRBJ2-6; 9 positions match TRBD1. CDR3 length: 15 residues. V lost 3 bases and J lost 8; bases outside the gene matches: 5. Germline CDR1 and CDR2: MDHEN and SYDVKM. This CDR3 is CASSLETGGTNVLTF. The CDR3 coding sequence is TGTGCCAGCAGTTTGGAGACAGGGGGGACCAACGTCCTGACTTTC.

The genes are TRBV20-1 and TRBJ1-5, with TRBD1 matching 8 bases. The CDR3 runs to 14 residues. With 5 bases clipped from V and 8 bases from J, the junction kept 11 bases outside the gene matches. Germline V gene data show CDR1 as DFQATT and CDR2 as SNEGSKA (reference sequence). CDR3 region: CSALVTGGSKPQHF. CDR3 in DNA: TGCAGTGCTTTAGTCACAGGGGGTTCTAAGCCCCAGCATTTT.

This clonotype was seen only a few times. The genes are TRBV28 and TRBJ1-4; D gene ambiguous. The germline V gene encodes CDR1 MDHEN and CDR2 SYDVKM. The V end was cut by 6 bases, the J end by 7 bases, with 15 bases between. The CDR3 has 14 residues. This CDR3 is CASRLGPEGEKLFF. CDR3 sequence (DNA): TGTGCCAGCAGGTTAGGCCCCGAAGGTGAAAAACTGTTTTTT.

The chain combines TRBV10-3 with TRBJ2-1, with TRBD1 matching over 7 bases. The CDR3 is 16 amino acids. The junction had 12 bases not matched to a gene; V was cut back by 3 bases and J by 7 bases. Per the germline V gene, CDR1 is ENHRY and CDR2 is SYGVKD. The CDR3 is CAISDEGALWRNEQFF. The CDR3 bases are TGTGCCATCAGTGACGAGGGGGCTTTATGGAGGAATGAGCAGTTCTTC.

This chain joins TRBV19 and TRBJ2-2; 7 bases match TRBD1. Germline V gives CDR1 LNHDA, CDR2 SQIVND (reference sequence). The CDR3 is 15 residues long. Trimming cost V 6 bases and J 1 base; bases outside gene matches: 5. CDR3 DNA: TGTGCCAGTAGATGGACAGGCGTGAACACCGGGGAGCTGTTTTTT. Its translation is CASRWTGVNTGELFF.

This clonotype turned up a few times. The chain employs TRBV6-2 or TRBV6-3 and TRBJ1-1; 7 nucleotides line up with TRBD1. The ends lost 7 bases at V and 5 bases at J; junction bases unmatched: 13. This CDR3 region has 15 residues. The germline gives CDR1 MNHEY, CDR2 SVGEGT. The CDR3 sequence: CASTNDRPRGTEAFF. DNA of the CDR3: TGTGCCAGCACCAATGACAGGCCCAGGGGGACTGAAGCTTTCTTT.

This clonotype was counted between two and nine times. This chain links TRBV4-2 with TRBJ2-7; a weak D match, TRBD1 (5 bases). V dropped 4 bases and J dropped 6 bases, with 13 bases sitting between them. Germline CDR1 and CDR2: LGHNA and YNFKEQ. The CDR3 loop spans 13 amino acids. CDR3 DNA sequence: TGTGCCAGCAGCCGAGTAGGGGTCCCCGAGCAGTACTTC. Translation gives CASSRVGVPEQYF.

This clonotype was seen at least ten times. The rearrangement uses TRBV2 and TRBJ1-1; no clear D gene. The CDR3 is 13 amino acids. Looked up from germline, CDR1 is SNHLY and CDR2 is FYNNEI. Trimming left V 4 bases short and J 0 bases short, with 6 bases between. CDR3 in amino acids: CASSVTMNTEAFF. CDR3 nucleotide sequence: TGTGCCAGCAGTGTGACAATGAACACTGAAGCTTTCTTT.

There are many counts of this clonotype. This rearrangement joins TRBV4-2 to TRBJ2-3; 15 bases map to TRBD2. The germline CDR1 and CDR2 sequences are LGHNA and YNFKEQ. The V segment lost 0 bases and the J segment 2 bases; nucleotides outside the gene matches: 6. The CDR3 covers 19 residues. The CDR3 spells CASSQEGLAGGLLTDTQYF. The CDR3, as DNA: TGTGCCAGCAGCCAAGAGGGACTAGCGGGGGGACTCCTCACAGATACGCAGTATTTT.

The chain recombines TRBV5-1 with TRBJ2-5; D possibly corresponds to TRBD2 (6 bases). Trimming stripped 5 bases from V and 2 bases from J, with 10 bases between. CDR1 and CDR2 (germline): SGHRS, YFSETQ. The CDR3 spans 13 residues. The CDR3 nucleotides read TGCGCCAGCAGTATGGGGGGTCAAGAGACCCAGTACTTC. It encodes CASSMGGQETQYF.

This clonotype was detected only once. A much larger clone differs by one base, so this may be a read error. The rearrangement links TRBV20-1 to TRBJ1-5; a weak D match, TRBD1 (5 bases). CDR1 and CDR2 (germline): DFQATT, SNEGSKA (reference sequence). The CDR3 loop spans 17 amino acids. The CDR3 nucleotides are TGCAGTGCTAGAGATAGAATGGGGGTAGCGGGCGCTCAGCCCCAGAATTTT. It is translated as CSARDRMGVAGAQPQNF.

The sample holds many counts of this clonotype. The V and J genes are TRBV3-1 and TRBJ2-3; maybe TRBD2 (5 bases). Trimming left V 1 base short and J 5 bases short, with 13 bases between. CDR3 length: 15 amino acids. CDR1 LGHDT and CDR2 YNNKEL come from the germline V gene (reference sequence). The CDR3 DNA reads TGTGCCAGCAGCCAAGCGCGGAATGGAGGAGATACGCAGTATTTT. Protein sequence: CASSQARNGGDTQYF.

Remarks on this clonotype: The CDR3 does not close with the conserved phenylalanine or tryptophan, likely indicating a read error. The chain employs TRBV28 and TRBJ2-2; 9 bases agree with TRBD1. CDR3 length: 16 amino acids. Per the germline V gene, CDR1 is MDHEN and CDR2 is SYDVKM. The trim removed 7 bases at V and 2 bases at J, leaving 8 bases unmatched. The chain's CDR3 is CASTLGTGINTGELFS. The CDR3 DNA reads as TGTGCCAGCACCCTCGGGACAGGGATAAACACCGGGGAGCTGTTTTCT.

The sample holds many counts of this clonotype. V usage is TRBV7-2 and J usage is TRBJ1-3, with D possibly being TRBD1 (5 bases). Per the germline V gene, CDR1 is SGHTA and CDR2 is FQGNSA. The CDR3 consists of 18 residues. Trimming took 5 bases from V and 0 from J, leaving 20 bases between them. The CDR3 DNA is TGTGCCAGCAGCAGGGGATCAGGAGGCGCTGGCTCTGGAAACACCATATATTTT. Protein sequence: CASSRGSGGAGSGNTIYF.

There are many counts of this clonotype. V gene TRBV10-3 combines with J gene TRBJ1-6, with no clear D. Germline V gene sequence: CDR1 ENHRY, CDR2 SYGVKD. V gave up 10 bases and J gave up 11 bases, with 18 bases separating them. There are 13 residues in the CDR3. CDR3 protein: CATNGEGRAPLHF. CDR3 DNA: TGTGCCACCAACGGAGAGGGCCGGGCACCCCTCCACTTT.

This clonotype was found many times. The chain carries TRBV5-4 and TRBJ1-1; D is perhaps TRBD1 (6 bases). CDR3 length: 14 residues. The ends were cut back, 0 bases at V and 4 bases at J, with 10 bases in the middle. CDR1 and CDR2 from the germline V gene are SGHNT and YYREEE (reference sequence). In DNA form, the CDR3 reads TGTGCCAGCAGCTTGGACAGGGTGTCCACTGAAGCTTTCTTT. It specifies CASSLDRVSTEAFF.

This chain connects TRBV14 to TRBJ2-5; 12 nucleotides line up with TRBD2. From germline, CDR1 is SGHDN and CDR2 FVKESK. V shed 0 bases and J 0 bases; nucleotides not matched to a gene: 8. There are 19 residues in the CDR3. The CDR3 DNA follows: TGTGCCAGCAGCCAAGATATAGGCGGACTAGCGGGGAACCAAGAGACCCAGTACTTC. This gives the protein CASSQDIGGLAGNQETQYF.

This clonotype was counted ten times or more. V gene TRBV10-3 combines with J gene TRBJ1-5; D ambiguous. The CDR3 contains 13 residues. V was clipped by 4 bases and J by 5 bases, with 9 bases between them. Looked up from germline, CDR1 is ENHRY and CDR2 is SYGVKD. The DNA of the CDR3 is TGTGCCATCAGTGGGGCGGCTGATCAGCCCCAGCATTTT. Translation gives CAISGAADQPQHF.

This chain joins TRBV28 and TRBJ2-6; TRBD1 or TRBD2 may be the D gene (5 bases each). V lost 4 bases and J lost 0, with 19 bases in between. Germline V gene lookup returns CDR1 MDHEN and CDR2 SYDVKM. The CDR3 covers 19 residues. As DNA, the CDR3 is TGTGCCAGCAGTTCATCCACCGGGACCATACCCTCTGGGGCCAACGTCCTGACTTTC. Translated: CASSSSTGTIPSGANVLTF.

The chain couples TRBV2 to TRBJ1-1, with no clear D. Germline CDR1 and CDR2: SNHLY and FYNNEI. The CDR3 has 15 amino acids. V shed 5 bases and J shed 4 bases, with 17 bases lying between them. CDR3: CASSRARYGLTEAFF. For the CDR3, the DNA is TGTGCCAGCAGTCGCGCACGTTATGGCCTCACTGAAGCTTTCTTT.

This clonotype was counted a few times. The chain couples TRBV4-2 to TRBJ2-3, with 7 bases fitting TRBD1. Germline CDR1 and CDR2: LGHNA and YNFKEQ. V gave up 0 bases and J gave up 4 bases; unmatched junction bases: 4. The CDR3 covers 15 residues. CDR3 nucleotide sequence: TGTGCCAGCAGCCAAGAAGGGGACAGCGCAGATACGCAGTATTTT. This gives the protein CASSQEGDSADTQYF.

This CDR3 is CASSPTGGLGNPNTGELFF. The CDR3, as DNA: TGTGCCAGCAGTCCCACCGGGGGGCTAGGCAATCCGAACACCGGGGAGCTGTTTTTT. The rearrangement links TRBV6-1 to TRBJ2-2; D might be TRBD2 (7 bases). CDR1 is MNHNS and CDR2 is SASEGT in the germline V gene. Trimming left V 5 bases short and J 0 bases short, with 22 bases between. This CDR3 contains 19 residues.

This clonotype showed up many times. This chain connects TRBV28 to TRBJ2-3; 9 bases align to TRBD1. The V and J ends lost 6 bases and 5 bases, in that order; junction bases with no gene match: 12. The germline gives CDR1 MDHEN, CDR2 SYDVKM. CDR3 length equals 16 residues. DNA for the CDR3: TGTGCCAGCAGAGAATCCGGGACAGGGTTCTTAGATACGCAGTATTTT. It encodes CASRESGTGFLDTQYF.

The chain links TRBV18 to TRBJ2-7, with D maybe TRBD2 (6 bases). V lost 6 bases and J lost 2, with 14 bases in between. The CDR3 sequence is 14 residues long. CDR1 and CDR2 (germline): KGHSH, LQKENI. CDR3 amino acids: CASSERAPPYEQYF. The DNA of the CDR3 is TGTGCCAGCTCGGAGCGGGCCCCCCCCTACGAGCAGTACTTC.

The gene calls are TRBV5-1 and TRBJ2-4; D is perhaps TRBD1 (6 bases). The germline V and J ends were trimmed by 0 bases and 7 bases, with 20 bases remaining between them. CDR1 SGHRS and CDR2 YFSETQ come from the germline V gene. There are 17 residues in the CDR3. The CDR3 spells CASSLVLGAERGNIQYF. The CDR3, as DNA: TGCGCCAGCAGCTTGGTCTTGGGCGCCGAGAGGGGGAACATTCAGTACTTC.

This clonotype was counted only a few times. The chain links TRBV2 to TRBJ2-3; D possibly uses TRBD1 or TRBD2 (5 bases each). Germline CDR1 and CDR2: SNHLY and FYNNEI. The CDR3 length is 17 residues. V was trimmed by 6 bases and J by 0 bases, leaving 19 bases between them. CDR3 nucleotide sequence: TGTGCCAGCAGCGTATCCCCCGGGACCGGAAGCACAGATACGCAGTATTTT. Translating gives CASSVSPGTGSTDTQYF.

The table lists this clonotype with a few counts. The chain joins TRBV7-9 to TRBJ1-1, with 7 bases aligning to TRBD1. The CDR3 is 12 amino acids. The J segment lost 7 bases and the V segment lost 4 bases, leaving 3 bases of the junction unmatched. From germline, CDR1 is SEHNR and CDR2 FQNEAQ (reference sequence). The DNA for the CDR3 is TGTGCCAGCAGCTGGACAGGAAATGAAGCTTTCTTT. It yields the protein CASSWTGNEAFF.

J is TRBJ2-2 and V is TRBV24-1; no clear D gene. Per the germline V gene, CDR1 is KGHDR and CDR2 is SFDVKD. The CDR3 totals 13 residues. V was cut by 4 bases and J by 1 base, with 3 bases left in between. The CDR3, as DNA: TGTGCCACCAGTGACGTGAACACCGGGGAGCTGTTTTTT. It encodes CATSDVNTGELFF.